The entry below describes one T cell receptor (beta chain). Random hexamers were used to reverse transcribe the RNA input (roughly 0.5 to 1 ug). TCRdb re-derived calls from the immunoSEQ multiplex PCR reads in MiXCR, one entry per CDR3 protein. The data contain about 290,000 distinct CDR3 sequences, almost 85% of them singletons. The entry originates in a study of CD8 T cells in Susac syndrome. The CDR3 is made up of 14 amino acids. CDR1 and CDR2 (germline): MNHEY, SMNVEV (reference sequence). Trimming cost V 3 bases and J 2 bases, with 9 bases left between them. The chain couples TRBV27 to TRBJ2-3, with unresolved D. The sequenced material came from CD8+ T cells from PBMCs. The TCR originated in a human donor with multiple sclerosis. CDR3 in amino acids: CASSFAAVTDTQYF. The CDR3 DNA sequence: TGTGCCAGCAGTTTCGCGGCAGTCACAGATACGCAGTATTTT.